The rows below give T cell receptor beta chains drawn from one sample of a study of graft-versus-host responses after intestinal transplantation. Antigens for these TCRs are unknown. Assay used: immunoSEQ multiplex PCR; TCRdb lists only in-frame clones, some missing. This sample has approximately 94,000 clones, with less than 90% found just once. The sequencing here drew on unstimulated CD4+ T cells sorted from spleen or lymph node cells, taken before transplant. Receptors were obtained from a human donor who was the organ donor for an intestinal transplant. The CDR3 runs from the conserved cysteine through the conserved F or W. D genes are given only for firm matches. The listing skips clone size in some rows; elsewhere it reads once, few, many or a size class.

j_call: TRBJ2-1
clone_size: -
v_call: TRBV28
d_call: TRBD2
cdr3_nt: TGTGCCAGCAGTTTAGTCGCTAGCGGGGCCATTTACAATGAGCAGTTCTTC
cdr3_aa: CASSLVASGAIYNEQFF

j_call: TRBJ2-7
clone_size: few
v_call: TRBV18
d_call: -
cdr3_nt: TGTGCCAGCTCACCTGGACGTATCTACGAGCAGTACTTC
cdr3_aa: CASSPGRIYEQYF

j_call: TRBJ2-5
clone_size: -
v_call: TRBV7-3
d_call: -
cdr3_nt: TGTGCCAGCAGCTTAACGGGGGAGGAGACCCAGTACTTC
cdr3_aa: CASSLTGEETQYF

j_call: TRBJ2-2
clone_size: -
v_call: TRBV10-3
d_call: TRBD1
cdr3_nt: TGTGCCACAAGCGCCGGGACAGCCAACACCGGGGAGCTGTTTTTT
cdr3_aa: CATSAGTANTGELFF

j_call: TRBJ1-2
clone_size: once
v_call: TRBV28
d_call: TRBD1
cdr3_nt: TGTGCCAGCAGTTCCCGGACAGGGGCGGACGGCTACACCTTC
cdr3_aa: CASSSRTGADGYTF

j_call: TRBJ2-7
clone_size: -
v_call: TRBV7-8
d_call: -
cdr3_nt: TGTGCCAGCAGCTTAGTATTCACGCGGGCTTCTTCCTACGAGCAGTACTTC
cdr3_aa: CASSLVFTRASSYEQYF

j_call: TRBJ2-1
clone_size: -
v_call: TRBV30
d_call: -
cdr3_nt: TGTGCCTGGAATCAGGTGATGAGCACCTACAATGAGCAGTTCTTC
cdr3_aa: CAWNQVMSTYNEQFF

j_call: TRBJ2-7
clone_size: -
v_call: TRBV12-1
d_call: -
cdr3_nt: TGTGCCAGCAGCAGCTCGCTCGACGAGCAGTACTTC
cdr3_aa: CASSSSLDEQYF

j_call: TRBJ1-5
clone_size: -
v_call: TRBV5-6
d_call: -
cdr3_nt: TGTGCCAGCAGTAACAGGGTTAGCAATCAGCCCCAGCATTTT
cdr3_aa: CASSNRVSNQPQHF

j_call: TRBJ1-1
clone_size: few
v_call: TRBV18
d_call: -
cdr3_nt: TGTGCCAGCTCACGTGCGGGGGGCACTGAAGCTTTCTTT
cdr3_aa: CASSRAGGTEAFF